This T cell receptor beta chain came from a study of cytomegalovirus exposure and HLA in healthy donors. Points on this clone: Antigen specificity is unknown.

13 Jbeta primers and 60 Vbeta primers were used for the PCR. Profiled with immunoSEQ multiplex PCR; TCRdb holds only in-frame clones, not every one. The sample lists roughly 150,000 clones; roughly 70% were seen once. Findings of the study overall: Accounts indicate the classifier identified cytomegalovirus status with strong specificity and sensitivity. On later analysis, the bulk of CMV-associated TCR beta chains appeared to be HLA-restricted. Cytomegalovirus association was assigned to 170 or so TCR beta chains. In a later analysis, TCR beta V- and J-gene trimming was associated with a missense DCLRE1C variant.

Germline CDR1 is MNHNY and CDR2 is SVGAGI (reference sequence). The CDR3 runs 15 residues. The V end lost 3 bases, the J end lost 2 bases, and 11 bases lay between the germline ends. V and J are TRBV6-6 and TRBJ1-5; possibly TRBD1 for D (6 bases). This TCR came from a woman aged 18-29 years in good health and CMV-seropositive. Sample: PBMCs. The CDR3 coding sequence is TGTGCCAGCAGTTATCAACAGGGTGGCAATCAGCCCCAGCATTTT. Translation: CASSYQQGGNQPQHF.